Reported below is one T cell receptor (beta chain). Its antigen is unidentified. A multiplex PCR was run with 60 Vbeta primers and 13 Jbeta primers. Generated by immunoSEQ multiplex PCR, the TCRdb table keeps only in-frame clones and is missing some. The sample includes about 75,000 clones, almost 85% of them seen just once. These data originate in a study of cytomegalovirus exposure and HLA in healthy donors. Study findings and constraints: It has been reported that TCR beta sequences accurately predicted the HLA-A and HLA-B alleles of most subjects. In vitro data verified three CMV-associated chains as specific for CMV antigens. Analyses of presence and absence presupposed an approximately uniform sequencing depth across donors.

This CDR3 comprises 12 residues. CDR1 and CDR2 (germline): SNHLY, FYNNEI. Trimming stripped 11 bases from V and 2 bases from J, with 10 bases between. The study sampled nominally healthy donors, though unrecorded immune exposures were likely. The clonotype was recovered from a man younger than 30 in good health and CMV-seronegative. J is TRBJ1-3 and V is TRBV2, with D unclear. Sequencing was carried out using PBMCs. CDR3 nucleotide sequence: TGTGCCTTCGGGGAGCCTGGAAACACCATATATTTT. It encodes CAFGEPGNTIYF.